This is a list of T cell receptor beta chains from one sample in a study of T cell changes during pregnancy in multiple sclerosis. The protocol was immunoSEQ multiplex PCR, while the TCRdb copy is restricted to in-frame clones and leaves out a portion. The repertoire has about 50,000 clones, more than 80% of them found once; the top ten carry about 0.36%. Sequencing used CD4+ T cells from peripheral blood mononuclear cells, obtained before pregnancy. These TCRs come from a female donor with multiple sclerosis, enrolled in a pregnancy study. CDR3s include the opening cysteine and the closing phenylalanine or tryptophan. The D gene is left open where the match is weak. Not all rows give a size; the values are once, few, many and, for expanded clones, a class.

V,D,J,size,CDR3,DNA
TRBV27,.,TRBJ2-2,.,CASSLRGLGTGELFF,TGTGCCAGCAGTTTAAGGGGTCTCGGCACCGGGGAGCTGTTTTTT
TRBV10-3,TRBD1,TRBJ2-7,.,CASGTGGSYEQYF,TGTGCCTCAGGGACAGGGGGCTCCTACGAGCAGTACTTC
TRBV4-1,.,TRBJ1-1,.,CASSQLDRENTEAFF,TGCGCCAGCAGCCAGCTCGACAGAGAGAACACTGAAGCTTTCTTT
TRBV28,TRBD1,TRBJ1-5,few,CASSDPPLGTGYFQPQHF,TGTGCCAGCAGTGATCCCCCTCTAGGGACAGGGTATTTCCAGCCCCAGCATTTT
TRBV7-2,TRBD2,TRBJ2-3,.,CASSYRGAGGPDTQYF,TGTGCCAGCAGCTACAGAGGGGCGGGAGGGCCAGATACGCAGTATTTT
TRBV25-1,.,TRBJ2-2,.,CASSSQTRVGGELFF,TGTGCCAGCAGTTCACAGACCCGAGTGGGCGGGGAGCTGTTTTTT
TRBV5-8,TRBD1,TRBJ2-7,.,CASSLHRGLSYEQYF,TGTGCCAGCAGCTTGCACAGGGGGCTAAGCTACGAGCAGTACTTC
TRBV5-1,.,TRBJ1-2,.,CASSPRTDNYGYTF,TGCGCCAGCAGCCCCCGGACAGACAACTATGGCTACACCTTC
TRBV6-5,.,TRBJ2-3,.,CASSLLGASTDTQYF,TGTGCCAGCAGCCTCTTAGGGGCCAGCACAGATACGCAGTATTTT
TRBV5-1,TRBD1,TRBJ1-3,.,CASSLGQGAALSGNTIYF,TGCGCCAGCAGCTTGGGCCAGGGGGCGGCCCTCTCTGGAAACACCATATATTTT
TRBV4-1,.,TRBJ2-5,.,CASSQGPQGELQETQYF,TGCGCCAGCAGCCAAGGCCCCCAGGGTGAATTGCAAGAGACCCAGTACTTC
TRBV7-2,.,TRBJ1-1,once,CASSLELSRTEAFF,TGTGCCAGCAGCTTAGAATTGTCCCGGACTGAAGCTTTCTTT
TRBV11-2,TRBD1,TRBJ2-5,.,CASSPGDRTQETQYF,TGTGCCAGCAGCCCAGGGGACAGGACTCAAGAGACCCAGTACTTC
TRBV18,.,TRBJ2-7,.,CASSPDRQATYEQYF,TGTGCCAGCTCACCCGACAGACAGGCAACCTACGAGCAGTACTTC
TRBV29-1,.,TRBJ1-1,.,CSVADAEAFF,TGCAGCGTCGCAGATGCTGAAGCTTTCTTT
TRBV6-1,.,TRBJ2-2,.,CATQGWGELFF,TGTGCCACCCAGGGCTGGGGGGAGCTGTTTTTT
TRBV4-2,TRBD1,TRBJ2-7,.,CASSQEATGNGYEQYF,TGTGCCAGCAGCCAAGAAGCGACAGGGAATGGCTACGAGCAGTACTTC
TRBV30,.,TRBJ2-6,.,CAWRRGRARSGANVLTF,TGTGCCTGGAGGCGGGGCAGGGCCCGGTCCGGGGCCAACGTCCTGACTTTC
TRBV10-3,.,TRBJ2-3,.,CAISESPGTDTQYF,TGTGCCATCAGTGAGTCTCCCGGCACAGATACGCAGTATTTT
TRBV7-6,.,TRBJ2-2,.,CASSLAPAYSPNTGELFF,TGTGCCAGCAGCTTAGCCCCAGCTTACAGCCCGAACACCGGGGAGCTGTTTTTT
TRBV6-1,TRBD2,TRBJ2-2,.,CASSETWTGLADYTGELFF,TGTGCCAGCAGTGAAACCTGGACGGGACTAGCGGACTACACCGGGGAGCTGTTTTTT
TRBV9,TRBD1,TRBJ2-3,once,CASSAGQGLSYTQYF,TGTGCCAGCAGCGCCGGACAGGGTTTATCGTATACGCAGTATTTT
TRBV2,.,TRBJ1-5,.,CASSVPENWRWEGNQPQHF,TGTGCCAGCAGTGTCCCAGAGAATTGGAGATGGGAGGGCAATCAGCCCCAGCATTTT
TRBV19,.,TRBJ1-1,.,CASSQYMNTEAFF,TGTGCCAGTAGTCAATACATGAACACTGAAGCTTTCTTT
TRBV28,TRBD2,TRBJ2-1,.,CASSFLARERHEQFF,TGTGCCAGCAGTTTTTTGGCGCGGGAGCGGCATGAGCAGTTCTTC
TRBV2,TRBD1,TRBJ1-2,.,CASSEQGAGGYTF,TGTGCCAGCAGTGAACAGGGGGCGGGAGGCTACACCTTC
TRBV7-2,TRBD2,TRBJ2-7,.,CASRLNLLREGEEQYF,TGTGCCAGCAGATTAAACCTCTTGCGGGAGGGCGAAGAGCAGTACTTC
TRBV5-1,.,TRBJ1-1,.,CASSLDRVNTEAFF,TGCGCCAGCAGCTTGGACAGGGTTAACACTGAAGCTTTCTTT
TRBV5-1,.,TRBJ1-1,.,CASSWGGAGTEAFF,TGCGCCAGCAGCTGGGGGGGGGCGGGCACTGAAGCTTTCTTT
TRBV27,TRBD2,TRBJ2-5,.,CASRKAGLAGRGTQYF,TGTGCCAGCAGGAAAGCTGGACTAGCGGGGAGGGGGACCCAGTACTTC
TRBV10-3,.,TRBJ2-2,.,CAISAQGRAGELFF,TGTGCCATCAGTGCCCAGGGGCGGGCCGGGGAGCTGTTTTTT
TRBV7-9,.,TRBJ1-1,.,CASSRGVGTEAFF,TGTGCCAGCAGTCGGGGGGTAGGCACTGAAGCTTTCTTT
TRBV25-1,TRBD1,TRBJ1-2,.,CASSEYRQGTNYGYTF,TGTGCCAGCAGTGAATACCGACAGGGCACTAACTATGGCTACACCTTC
TRBV6-5,.,TRBJ2-1,.,CASSYSGGTRLREQFF,TGTGCCAGCAGTTACTCGGGCGGGACCCGACTACGTGAGCAGTTCTTC
TRBV6-1,.,TRBJ1-5,.,CASSGWGAGNQPQHF,TGTGCCAGCTCGGGGTGGGGAGCGGGCAATCAGCCCCAGCATTTT
TRBV7-9,TRBD1,TRBJ1-1,.,CASSYTGQANTEAFF,TGTGCCAGCAGCTATACGGGACAGGCGAACACTGAAGCTTTCTTT
TRBV11-2,TRBD2,TRBJ2-1,.,CASSSLSGDPYNEQFF,TGTGCCAGCAGCTCCCTGAGCGGGGACCCCTACAATGAGCAGTTCTTC
TRBV25-1,.,TRBJ1-4,.,CASSGASAGGEKLFF,TGTGCCAGCAGTGGTGCATCCGCCGGAGGTGAAAAACTGTTTTTT
TRBV4-3,TRBD1,TRBJ2-7,.,CASSQAGQGPYEQYF,TGCGCCAGCAGCCAAGCTGGACAGGGTCCCTACGAGCAGTACTTC
TRBV19,TRBD1,TRBJ2-7,.,CASSPSTGGGYEQYF,TGTGCCAGTAGTCCCTCGACAGGGGGCGGGTACGAGCAGTACTTC
TRBV25-1,TRBD2,TRBJ2-3,once,CASSEAGVGTDTQYF,TGTGCCAGCAGTGAGGCGGGAGTGGGCACAGATACGCAGTATTTT
TRBV7-9,.,TRBJ1-5,.,CASSTSGMGPQHF,TGTGCCAGCAGCACTTCCGGGATGGGGCCCCAGCATTTT
TRBV19,.,TRBJ1-2,.,CASSIAGADYGYTF,TGTGCCAGTAGTATTGCGGGGGCCGACTATGGCTACACCTTC
TRBV28,TRBD2,TRBJ2-7,.,CASSSKRGLTSYEQYF,TGTGCCAGCAGTTCCAAAAGGGGACTAACCTCCTACGAGCAGTACTTC
TRBV5-6,TRBD1,TRBJ1-1,.,CASSLPGQGQNTEAFF,TGTGCCAGCAGCTTACCGGGACAGGGGCAGAACACTGAAGCTTTCTTT
TRBV4-3,.,TRBJ1-4,.,CASSQESRGLNEKLFF,TGCGCCAGCAGCCAAGAGAGTAGGGGATTAAATGAAAAACTGTTTTTT
TRBV19,TRBD1,TRBJ2-7,few,CASSALRDRGYEQYF,TGTGCCAGTAGTGCACTCCGGGACAGGGGGTACGAGCAGTACTTC
TRBV6-1,.,TRBJ1-2,.,CASISRGGGYTF,TGTGCCAGCATTTCTAGAGGGGGTGGCTACACCTTC
TRBV30,TRBD1,TRBJ2-7,once,CAWHRGYEQYF,TGTGCCTGGCACAGGGGGTACGAGCAGTACTTC
TRBV5-8,.,TRBJ2-2,.,CASSFRAGELFF,TGTGCCAGCAGCTTCCGCGCCGGGGAGCTGTTTTTT
TRBV27,TRBD2,TRBJ2-3,.,CASTLRTGGNQDTQYF,TGTGCCAGCACCCTACGGACGGGAGGGAACCAGGATACGCAGTATTTT
TRBV5-1,TRBD2,TRBJ2-6,.,CASSLGLAGLSGANVLTF,TGCGCCAGCAGCTTAGGACTAGCGGGTCTCTCTGGGGCCAACGTCCTGACTTTC
TRBV25-1,.,TRBJ2-1,.,CASRKGEGPFNEQFF,TGTGCCAGCAGAAAGGGGGAGGGCCCCTTCAATGAGCAGTTCTTC